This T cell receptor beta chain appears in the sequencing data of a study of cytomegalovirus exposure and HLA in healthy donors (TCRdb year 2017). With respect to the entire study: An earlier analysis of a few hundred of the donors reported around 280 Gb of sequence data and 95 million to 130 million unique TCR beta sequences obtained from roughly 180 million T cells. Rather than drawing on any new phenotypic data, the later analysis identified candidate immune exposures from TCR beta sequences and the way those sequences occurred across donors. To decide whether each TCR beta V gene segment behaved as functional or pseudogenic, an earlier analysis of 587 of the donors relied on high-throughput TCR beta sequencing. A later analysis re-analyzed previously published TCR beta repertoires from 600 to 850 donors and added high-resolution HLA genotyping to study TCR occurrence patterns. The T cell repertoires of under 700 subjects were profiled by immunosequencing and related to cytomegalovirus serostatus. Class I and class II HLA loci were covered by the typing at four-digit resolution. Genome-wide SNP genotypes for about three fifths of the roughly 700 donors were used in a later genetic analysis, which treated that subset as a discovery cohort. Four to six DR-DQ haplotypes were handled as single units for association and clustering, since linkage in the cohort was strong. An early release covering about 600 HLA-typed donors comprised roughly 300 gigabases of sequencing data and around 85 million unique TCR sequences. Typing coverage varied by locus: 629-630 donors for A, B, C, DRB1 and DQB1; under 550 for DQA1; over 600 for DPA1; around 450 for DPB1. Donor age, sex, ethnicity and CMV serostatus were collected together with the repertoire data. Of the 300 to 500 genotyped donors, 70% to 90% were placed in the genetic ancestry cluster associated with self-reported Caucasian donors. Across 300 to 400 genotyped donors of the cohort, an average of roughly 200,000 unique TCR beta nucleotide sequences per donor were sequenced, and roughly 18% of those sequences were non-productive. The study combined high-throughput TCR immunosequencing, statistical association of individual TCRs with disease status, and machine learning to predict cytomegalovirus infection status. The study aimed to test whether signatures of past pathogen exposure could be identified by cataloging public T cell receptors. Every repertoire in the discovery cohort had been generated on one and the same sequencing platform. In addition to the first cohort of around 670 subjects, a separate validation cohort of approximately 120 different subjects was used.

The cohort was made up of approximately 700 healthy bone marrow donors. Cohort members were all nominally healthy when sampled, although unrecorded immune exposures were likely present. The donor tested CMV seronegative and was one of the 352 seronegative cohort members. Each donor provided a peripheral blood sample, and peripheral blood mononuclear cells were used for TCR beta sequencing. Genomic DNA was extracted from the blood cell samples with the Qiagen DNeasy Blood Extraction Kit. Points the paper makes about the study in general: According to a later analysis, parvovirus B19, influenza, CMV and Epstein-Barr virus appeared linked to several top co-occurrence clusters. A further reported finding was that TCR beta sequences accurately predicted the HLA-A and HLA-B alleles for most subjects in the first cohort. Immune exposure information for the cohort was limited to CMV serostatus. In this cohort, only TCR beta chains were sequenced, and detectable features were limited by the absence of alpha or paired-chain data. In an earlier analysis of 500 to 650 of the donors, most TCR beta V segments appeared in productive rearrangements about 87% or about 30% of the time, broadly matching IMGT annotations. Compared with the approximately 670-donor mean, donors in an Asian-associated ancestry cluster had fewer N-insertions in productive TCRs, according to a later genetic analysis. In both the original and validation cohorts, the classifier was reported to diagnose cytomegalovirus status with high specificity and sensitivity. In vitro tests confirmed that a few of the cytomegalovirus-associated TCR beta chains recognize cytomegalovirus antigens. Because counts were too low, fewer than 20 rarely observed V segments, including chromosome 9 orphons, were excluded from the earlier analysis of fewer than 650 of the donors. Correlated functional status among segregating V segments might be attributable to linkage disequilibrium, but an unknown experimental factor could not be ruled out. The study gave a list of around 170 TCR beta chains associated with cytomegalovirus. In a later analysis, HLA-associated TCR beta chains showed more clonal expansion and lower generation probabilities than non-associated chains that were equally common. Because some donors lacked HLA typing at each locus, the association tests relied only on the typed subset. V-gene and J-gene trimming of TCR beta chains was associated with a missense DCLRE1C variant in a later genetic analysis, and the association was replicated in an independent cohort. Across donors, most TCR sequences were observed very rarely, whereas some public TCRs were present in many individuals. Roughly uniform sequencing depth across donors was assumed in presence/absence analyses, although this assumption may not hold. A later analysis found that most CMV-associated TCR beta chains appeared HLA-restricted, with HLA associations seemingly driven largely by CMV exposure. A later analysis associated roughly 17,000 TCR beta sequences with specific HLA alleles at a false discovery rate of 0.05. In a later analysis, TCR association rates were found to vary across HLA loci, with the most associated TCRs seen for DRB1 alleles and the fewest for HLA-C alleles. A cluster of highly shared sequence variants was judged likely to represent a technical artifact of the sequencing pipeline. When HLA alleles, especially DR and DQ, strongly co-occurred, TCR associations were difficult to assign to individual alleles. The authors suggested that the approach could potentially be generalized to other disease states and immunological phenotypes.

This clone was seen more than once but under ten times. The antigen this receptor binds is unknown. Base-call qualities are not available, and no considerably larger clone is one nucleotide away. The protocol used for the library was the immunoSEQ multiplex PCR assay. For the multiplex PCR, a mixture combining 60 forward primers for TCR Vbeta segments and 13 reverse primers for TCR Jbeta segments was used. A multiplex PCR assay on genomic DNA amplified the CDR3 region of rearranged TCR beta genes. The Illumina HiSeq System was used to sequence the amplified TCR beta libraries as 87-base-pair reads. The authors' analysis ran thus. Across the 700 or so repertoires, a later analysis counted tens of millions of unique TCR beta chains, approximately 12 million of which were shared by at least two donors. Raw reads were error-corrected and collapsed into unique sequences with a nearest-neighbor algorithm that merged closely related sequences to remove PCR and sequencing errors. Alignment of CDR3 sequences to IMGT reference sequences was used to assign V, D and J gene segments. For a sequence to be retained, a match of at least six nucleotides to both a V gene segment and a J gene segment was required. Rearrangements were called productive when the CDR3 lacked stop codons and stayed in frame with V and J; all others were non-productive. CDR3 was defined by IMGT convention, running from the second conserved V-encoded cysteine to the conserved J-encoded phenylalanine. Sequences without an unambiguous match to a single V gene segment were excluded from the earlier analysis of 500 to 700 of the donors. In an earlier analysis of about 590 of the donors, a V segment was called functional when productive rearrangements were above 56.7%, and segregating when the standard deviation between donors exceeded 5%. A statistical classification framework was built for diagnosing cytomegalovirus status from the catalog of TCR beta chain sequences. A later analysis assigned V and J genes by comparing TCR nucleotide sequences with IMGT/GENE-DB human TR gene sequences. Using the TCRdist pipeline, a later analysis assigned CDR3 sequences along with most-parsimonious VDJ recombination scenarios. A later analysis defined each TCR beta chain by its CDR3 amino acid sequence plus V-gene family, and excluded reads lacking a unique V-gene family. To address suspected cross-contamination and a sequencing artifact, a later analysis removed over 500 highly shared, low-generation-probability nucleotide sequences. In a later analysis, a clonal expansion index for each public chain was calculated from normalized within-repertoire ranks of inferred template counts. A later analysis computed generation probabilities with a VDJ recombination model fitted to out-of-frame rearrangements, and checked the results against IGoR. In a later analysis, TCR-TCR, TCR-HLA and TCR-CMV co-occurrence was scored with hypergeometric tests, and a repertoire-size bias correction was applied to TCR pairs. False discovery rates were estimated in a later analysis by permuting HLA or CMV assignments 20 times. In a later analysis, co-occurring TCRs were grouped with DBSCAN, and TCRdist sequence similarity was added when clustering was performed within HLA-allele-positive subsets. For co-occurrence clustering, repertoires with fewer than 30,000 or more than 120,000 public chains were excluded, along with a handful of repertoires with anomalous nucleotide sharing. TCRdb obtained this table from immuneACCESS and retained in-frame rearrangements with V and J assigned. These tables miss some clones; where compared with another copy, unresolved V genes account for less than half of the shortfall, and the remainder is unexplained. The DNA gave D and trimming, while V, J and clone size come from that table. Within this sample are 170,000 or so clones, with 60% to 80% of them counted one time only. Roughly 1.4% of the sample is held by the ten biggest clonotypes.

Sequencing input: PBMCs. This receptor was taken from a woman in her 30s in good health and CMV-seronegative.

Here the CDR3 is given as CATGDRPSGNTIYF. The nucleotide sequence reads TGTGCCACCGGGGACAGACCCTCTGGAAACACCATATATTTT. The chain couples TRBV19 to TRBJ1-3, and 7 bases in between align with TRBD1. CDR1 and CDR2 are read off the germline V gene (reference sequence) as LNHDA and SQIVND. V lost 10 bases and J lost 0 bases, and the count of bases not matched to a germline gene is 6. Including the terminal cysteine and phenylalanine, the CDR3 comprises 14 residues. Only the CDR3 portion is preserved as DNA: 42 bases, with reading frame beginning at the first base. When the CDR3 is completed using the reference TRBV19 and TRBJ1-3 genes on either side, the full variable domain is DGGITQSPKYLFRKEGQNVTLSCEQNLNHDAMYWYRQDPGQGLRLIYYSQIVNDFQKGDIAEGYSVSREKKESFPLTVTSAQKNPTAFYLCATGDRPSGNTIYFGEGSWLTVV.